The source of this TCR beta chain is a study of T cell repertoires in cytomegalovirus infection. Study at large: Public TCR beta signature analysis indicated the presence of both CMV infection and matching HLA type.

MiXCR, applied by TCRdb to the reads, yields one record per CDR3 protein. The repertoire consists of 250,000 or so distinct CDR3 sequences, with approximately 15% occurring once and the leading ten covering roughly half. The length of the CDR3 is 14 residues. CDR1 and CDR2 (germline): SGHTA, FQGTGA. The V and J ends lost 5 bases and 9 bases respectively, with 17 bases between them. Study-level findings and limits: There were carriers of CMV plus the relevant HLA, and cumulative public TCR beta family frequency identified them. HLA-C-restricted CMV clonotypes gave the most frequent clonotype in two of eight donors.

This clonotype showed up many times. Its antigen is unknown. This sequence was found in a human donor in good health (CMV status not recorded). Some clones in this sample may be carry-over from other donors' samples. The rearrangement uses TRBV7-3 and TRBJ2-1; no clear D. Sequences were obtained from CD8+ T cells from PBMCs. The CDR3 nucleotides read TGTGCCAGCAGCCTCCACCCCGGGTTAATTGAGCAGTTCTTC. This gives the protein CASSLHPGLIEQFF.